The entry below describes one T cell receptor beta chain. Method: immunoSEQ multiplex PCR; TCRdb's copy keeps in-frame clones and lacks some. The data contain tens of thousands of clones, about nine tenths of them seen just once; the ten biggest clones take up about 2.2%. Time point defined: after dendritic cell vaccination, including at tumor progression/relapse. This CDR3 region has 11 residues. Germline V gene data show CDR1 as DFQATT and CDR2 as SNEGSKA (reference sequence). V was pared by 6 bases and J by 8 bases, with 13 bases between. This sample was included in a study of glioma-infiltrating T cells after dendritic cell vaccination.

Sequenced here: blood, sampled after dendritic cell vaccination. The chain recombines TRBV20-1 with TRBJ1-2; D perhaps matches TRBD1 (5 bases). This TCR was recovered from a human donor with glioblastoma. The CDR3 coding sequence is TGCAGTGCCATGCCGGGGGGGGGCTACACCTTC. It yields the protein CSAMPGGGYTF.